The 14 T cell receptor beta chains below were found in one sample sequenced in a study of yellow fever vaccine responses in identical twins. TCRdb reprocessed the RT-PCR reads with MiXCR, giving one entry per CDR3 protein. Among some 11,000 distinct CDR3 sequences listed, 77% were seen once. The sequenced sample was T cells from blood (PBMCs), unsorted or a sorted subset (not recorded which), obtained before or after yellow fever vaccination (not recorded which). These receptors were obtained from a woman aged 18-29 years who received the yellow fever vaccine.

This clonotype is a singleton in its sample. The chain combines TRBV29-1 with TRBJ2-2; D not certain. In germline, CDR1 is SQVTM, CDR2 ANQGSEA. CDR3 length equals 14 residues. V was pared by 4 bases and J by 6 bases, with 15 bases between. CDR3 residues: CSVVAGWSAGELFF. CDR3 nucleotide sequence: TGCAGCGTTGTCGCAGGCTGGTCGGCCGGGGAGCTGTTTTTT.

The chain has TRBV7-3 and TRBJ1-1, with TRBD1 identical over 8 bases. Trimming removed 4 bases from V and 1 base from J; junction bases left unmatched: 2. Per the germline V gene, CDR1 is SGHTA and CDR2 is FQGTGA. The CDR3 spans 14 residues. CDR3 in DNA: TGTGCCAGCAGCTCCCAGGGGGCGAACACTGAAGCTTTCTTT. Its translation is CASSSQGANTEAFF.

This clonotype was detected only a few times. Here the CDR3 reads CSANHRQGPEAFF. CDR3 bases: TGCAGTGCTAATCACAGACAGGGCCCTGAAGCTTTCTTT. The chain employs TRBV20-1 and TRBJ1-1; 7 nucleotides align to TRBD1. The CDR3 is 13 amino acids. Germline V gene sequence: CDR1 DFQATT, CDR2 SNEGSKA (reference sequence). V shed 4 bases, J shed 6 bases, and the junction held 8 bases outside the gene matches.

The V gene is TRBV2, the J gene TRBJ2-1; no firm D call. Trimming removed 4 bases from V and 3 bases from J, with 7 bases in between. This CDR3 contains 13 residues. CDR1 is SNHLY, CDR2 FYNNEI, per germline. CDR3 amino acids: CASSGRDYNEQFF. The DNA for the CDR3 is TGTGCCAGCAGTGGGAGAGACTACAATGAGCAGTTCTTC.

The chain joins TRBV19 to TRBJ2-3; 7 bases fit TRBD1. From germline, CDR1 is LNHDA and CDR2 SQIVND (reference sequence). V lost 10 bases, J lost 5 bases, and 6 bases stayed unmatched. The CDR3 covers 12 residues. The DNA of the CDR3 is TGTGCCACCAGGGGGTGGGAAGATACGCAGTATTTT. It yields the protein CATRGWEDTQYF.

The rearrangement joins TRBV29-1 to TRBJ1-2, with 11 bases matching TRBD1. The CDR3 runs to 14 residues. In germline, CDR1 is SQVTM, CDR2 ANQGSEA. The junction had 7 bases not matched to a gene; V was cut back by 7 bases and J by 3 bases. CDR3 sequence reads: CSAMDRGLDYGYTF. The DNA of the CDR3 is TGCAGCGCCATGGACAGGGGGCTTGACTATGGCTACACCTTC.

The chain joins TRBV11-1 to TRBJ1-5; D is undetermined. V gave up 1 base and J gave up 5 bases, with 9 bases separating them. The CDR3 extends over 14 amino acids. Germline V CDR1 and CDR2: SGHAT, FQDESV (reference sequence). CDR3 bases: TGTGCCAGCAGCTTAGGGGGAAGGGATCAGCCCCAGCATTTT. Protein product: CASSLGGRDQPQHF.

This clonotype was observed a few times. The V call is TRBV27, the J call TRBJ2-7; weak D call: TRBD1 (6 bases). This CDR3 is 15 amino acids long. CDR1 MNHEY and CDR2 SMNVEV come from the germline V gene (reference sequence). V lost 6 bases and J lost 2, with 17 bases in between. The CDR3 nucleotides are TGTGCCAGCAGCCCTCTAACCACAGGGACCTACGAGCAGTACTTC. This translates into CASSPLTTGTYEQYF.

The chain joins TRBV15 to TRBJ2-1; D perhaps matches TRBD1 (6 bases). Germline-derived CDR1 and CDR2 are LNHNV and YYDKDF (reference sequence). Trimming removed 1 base at V and 15 bases at J, with 22 bases between. The CDR3 is made up of 15 amino acids. CDR3 nucleotides: TGTGCCACCAGCAGAGCTCAGACAGGCTCTGAGGTTCCGTTCTTC. Protein: CATSRAQTGSEVPFF.

This chain links TRBV11-1 with TRBJ1-5; no definite D call. Deletions cut 1 base from V and 0 bases from J, with 4 bases between. Germline CDR1 is SGHAT and CDR2 is FQDESV (reference sequence). This CDR3 is 14 amino acids long. The CDR3 DNA follows: TGTGCCAGCAGCTTAGGCAGTAGCAATCAGCCCCAGCATTTT. This translates into CASSLGSSNQPQHF.

This chain connects TRBV5-1 to TRBJ2-5, with 9 bases lining up with TRBD1. Germline V CDR1 and CDR2: SGHRS, YFSETQ. The CDR3 runs 15 residues. V trimming: 1 base; J trimming: 0 bases; junction bases outside the gene matches: 1. The CDR3 spells CASSLRDRDQETQYF. The CDR3, as DNA: TGCGCCAGCAGCTTGAGGGACAGGGACCAAGAGACCCAGTACTTC.

This clonotype was observed a single time. The rearrangement uses TRBV12-3 or TRBV12-4 and TRBJ2-1; the D is unclear. V lost 4 bases and J lost 3, with 13 bases in between. This CDR3 comprises 15 residues. The CDR3 loop reads CASSSGPKVYNEQFF. The CDR3 DNA is TGTGCCAGCAGTTCAGGACCCAAGGTCTACAATGAGCAGTTCTTC.

V is TRBV12-3 or TRBV12-4 and J is TRBJ1-1; TRBD1 matches 10 bases. The CDR3 spans 15 residues. The V and J ends lost 6 bases and 4 bases, in that order; junction bases with no gene match: 8. CDR3 in amino acids: CASRSGTGALTEAFF. CDR3 sequence (DNA): TGTGCCAGCAGGTCCGGGACAGGGGCGCTCACTGAAGCTTTCTTT.

The chain combines TRBV11-1 with TRBJ2-2; D gene ambiguous. With 1 base removed from V and 0 bases from J, the gap between germline ends came to 3 bases. From germline, CDR1 is SGHAT and CDR2 FQDESV (reference sequence). There are 14 residues in the CDR3. The CDR3 sequence: CASSLVSNTGELFF. CDR3 bases: TGTGCCAGCAGCTTAGTTTCGAACACCGGGGAGCTGTTTTTT. The entire variable domain, with the rest obtained from reference TRBV11-1 and TRBJ2-2, is as follows: EAEVAQSPRYKITEKSQAVAFWCDPISGHATLYWYRQILGQGPELLVQFQDESVVDDSQLPKDRFSAERLKGVDSTLKIQPAELGDSAMYLCASSLVSNTGELFFGEGSRLTVL.